These 26 T cell receptor beta chains originate from one sample sequenced in a study of patients and donors after allogeneic stem cell transplantation. TCRdb reprocessed the RT-PCR reads with MiXCR, giving one entry per CDR3 protein. The repertoire consists of under 170,000 distinct CDR3 sequences, with 30% to 45% occurring once and the leading ten covering about 50%. The sequencing input was blood, either unsorted or a sorted T cell fraction (not recorded which). All receptors derive from a human donor who was either an allogeneic HSCT recipient or a stem cell or donor lymphocyte infusion donor (not recorded which). It is not recorded whose cells these are; they may come from a transplant donor.

This chain joins TRBV7-9 and TRBJ2-3; no clear D. V lost 5 bases, J lost 1 base, and 10 bases lay in between. Germline-derived CDR1 and CDR2 are SEHNR and FQNEAQ (reference sequence). The CDR3 extends over 14 amino acids. The DNA of the CDR3 is TGTGCCAGCAGCCTTCCGACTGGCACAGATACGCAGTATTTT. The encoded protein is CASSLPTGTDTQYF.

This clonotype was seen a few times. V and J are TRBV7-3 and TRBJ1-2, with 9 nucleotides matching TRBD1. With 1 base clipped from V and 6 bases from J, the junction kept 9 bases outside the gene matches. Germline V gives CDR1 SGHTA, CDR2 FQGTGA. There are 16 residues in the CDR3. The CDR3: CASSLNPGTGIHGYTF. The DNA for the CDR3 is TGTGCCAGCAGCTTAAATCCGGGGACAGGGATTCATGGCTACACCTTC.

This clonotype was seen more than once but under ten times. V usage is TRBV29-1 and J usage is TRBJ1-2; D unresolved. CDR3 length equals 13 residues. Trimming cost V 3 bases and J 5 bases, with 13 bases left between them. Germline CDR1 and CDR2: SQVTM and ANQGSEA. The CDR3 reads CSVEPEGIYGYTF. The CDR3 bases are TGCAGCGTTGAGCCGGAAGGAATTTATGGCTACACCTTC.

CDR3 region: CAISGSVNQPQHF. The CDR3 DNA sequence: TGTGCCATCAGCGGGTCAGTCAATCAGCCCCAGCATTTT. The chain couples TRBV10-3 to TRBJ1-5; D gene uncertain. Trimming pared 6 bases from V and 3 bases from J, leaving 9 bases between. Germline-derived CDR1 and CDR2 are ENHRY and SYGVKD. The CDR3 is 13 residues long.

CDR3 DNA: TGTGCCAGCACCCCGCGCAGGCCTGGAAACACCATATATTTT. Its translation is CASTPRRPGNTIYF. The gene calls are TRBV12-3 or TRBV12-4 and TRBJ1-3; D remains unclear. Trimming took 7 bases from V and 2 from J, leaving 12 bases between them. The CDR3 has 14 residues.

The chain uses TRBV5-1 and TRBJ2-3; possibly TRBD2 for D (6 bases). Between the trimmed V and J ends, which lost 0 bases and 4 bases, there was a span of 12 bases. The length of the CDR3 is 15 residues. Germline loops: CDR1 SGHRS, CDR2 YFSETQ. The CDR3 spells CASSLDGGVPDTQYF. The CDR3 DNA follows: TGCGCCAGCAGCTTGGATGGCGGGGTGCCAGATACGCAGTATTTT.

The chain couples TRBV6-2 or TRBV6-3 to TRBJ1-1, with D perhaps TRBD1 (5 bases). Trimming removed 7 bases from V and 0 bases from J, with 24 bases in between. The germline CDR1 and CDR2 sequences are MNHEY and SVGEGT. This CDR3 has 18 residues. The CDR3 is CASTRRRGDLLMNTEAFF. CDR3 DNA sequence: TGTGCCAGCACCCGAAGGAGAGGGGACTTGCTCATGAACACTGAAGCTTTCTTT.

This chain uses TRBV10-3 with TRBJ2-5; no definite D call. The germline gives CDR1 ENHRY, CDR2 SYGVKD. The CDR3 extends over 13 amino acids. The V gene lost 3 bases and the J gene lost 0 bases, with 5 bases spanning the gap. CDR3 DNA: TGTGCCATCAGTGATTATAACCAAGAGACCCAGTACTTC. As protein: CAISDYNQETQYF.

This clonotype turned up a few times. This chain connects TRBV4-3 to TRBJ1-1, with D unresolved. This CDR3 is built from 14 residues. V was pared by 4 bases and J by 0 bases, with 9 bases between. Germline V CDR1 and CDR2: LGHNA, YSLEER. The CDR3, as DNA: TGCGCCAGCAGCCGGGAAGTTCTGAACACTGAAGCTTTCTTT. It yields the protein CASSREVLNTEAFF.

This clonotype was counted a few times. The V gene is TRBV4-2, the J gene TRBJ2-3, with D tentatively TRBD1 (7 bases). Germline CDR1 LGHNA, CDR2 YNFKEQ. The V end lost 4 bases, the J end lost 1 base, and 15 bases lay between the germline ends. The CDR3 totals 16 residues. CDR3: CASSPDRRGRTDTQYF. The CDR3 nucleotides are TGTGCCAGCAGCCCCGACCGGAGGGGGCGCACAGATACGCAGTATTTT.

This clonotype was recorded at least ten times. The chain uses TRBV6-5 and TRBJ1-6; the D gene is possibly TRBD1 (5 bases). Trimming took 2 bases from V and 7 from J, leaving 9 bases between them. The CDR3 loop spans 14 amino acids. CDR1 is MNHEY, CDR2 SVGAGI, per germline. The CDR3 region is CASSYAGRNSPLHF. The CDR3 DNA follows: TGTGCCAGCAGTTACGCGGGACGGAATTCACCCCTCCACTTT.

This rearrangement joins TRBV12-3 or TRBV12-4 to TRBJ1-6; D not resolved. This CDR3 comprises 13 residues. V gave up 3 bases and J gave up 7 bases, with 7 bases separating them. This CDR3 is CASSLSGNSPLHF. As DNA, the CDR3 is TGTGCCAGCAGTTTGTCTGGGAATTCACCCCTCCACTTT.

The chain uses TRBV6-1 and TRBJ1-1; no firm D call. V gave up 7 bases and J gave up 0 bases, with 6 bases separating them. Germline V CDR1 and CDR2: MNHNS, SASEGT. This CDR3 has 12 residues. CDR3 protein: CASTRLNTEAFF. For the CDR3, the DNA is TGTGCCAGCACCCGGCTGAACACTGAAGCTTTCTTT.

This sequence joins TRBV20-1 and TRBJ1-4; D is possibly TRBD1 (6 bases). The germline gives CDR1 DFQATT, CDR2 SNEGSKA (reference sequence). Trimming took 3 bases from V and 5 from J, leaving 22 bases between them. The CDR3 length is 17 residues. In nucleotides, the CDR3 is TGCAGTGCTAGCGGGTGGCAGGGGAAGACTGTGAATGAAAAACTGTTTTTT. Residues: CSASGWQGKTVNEKLFF.

This sequence joins TRBV3-1 and TRBJ2-1; D gene uncertain. The CDR3 is made up of 15 amino acids. The V and J ends lost 2 bases and 5 bases respectively, with 13 bases between them. The germline V gene has CDR1 LGHDT and CDR2 YNNKEL (reference sequence). CDR3 bases: TGTGCCAGCAGCCAACGAGTTTCCTGGGACAATGAGCAGTTCTTC. Translation gives CASSQRVSWDNEQFF.

A few counts support this clonotype. The V and J genes are TRBV13 and TRBJ1-1, with 10 positions matching TRBD1. Germline V gives CDR1 PRHDT, CDR2 FYEKMQ (reference sequence). This CDR3 is built from 15 residues. V trimming: 5 bases; J trimming: 3 bases; junction bases outside the gene matches: 6. CDR3 in amino acids: CASSNDRGLDTEAFF. CDR3 coding DNA: TGTGCCAGCAGCAATGACAGGGGGCTCGACACTGAAGCTTTCTTT.

A few counts support this clonotype. This chain links TRBV4-3 with TRBJ2-5; TRBD2 aligns across 7 bases. Germline trimming cut 0 bases from V and 5 bases from J; bases unmatched to any gene: 9. Germline V gene lookup returns CDR1 LGHNA and CDR2 YSLEER. This CDR3 is 16 amino acids long. The CDR3 spells CASSQETGTSAETQYF. CDR3 coding DNA: TGCGCCAGCAGCCAAGAAACCGGAACTAGCGCCGAGACCCAGTACTTC.

The chain employs TRBV7-9 and TRBJ1-1; possibly TRBD1 for D (6 bases). Deletions cut 1 base from V and 5 bases from J, with 14 bases between. CDR1 is SEHNR and CDR2 is FQNEAQ in the germline V gene (reference sequence). The CDR3 runs to 15 residues. The CDR3 here is CASSLGGGAETEAFF. Here the CDR3 DNA reads TGTGCCAGCAGCTTAGGCGGGGGGGCTGAAACTGAAGCTTTCTTT.

The V call is TRBV6-5, the J call TRBJ1-2; 7 nucleotides match TRBD1. Germline V gene sequence: CDR1 MNHEY, CDR2 SVGAGI. V was clipped by 7 bases and J by 4 bases; unmatched bases: 12. CDR3 length: 15 amino acids. DNA for the CDR3: TGTGCCAGCACCGATCCTCTGACAGGGCTCTATGGCTACACCTTC. Protein sequence: CASTDPLTGLYGYTF.

V usage is TRBV24-1 and J usage is TRBJ2-1; 10 bases fit TRBD1. The germline CDR1 and CDR2 sequences are KGHDR and SFDVKD. V dropped 4 bases and J dropped 5; count of bases not matched to a gene: 10. This CDR3 region has 17 residues. The CDR3 protein is CATSDVGQGIGHNEQFF. In DNA, the CDR3 is TGTGCCACCAGTGACGTGGGACAGGGGATAGGACACAATGAGCAGTTCTTC.

The chain uses TRBV11-2 and TRBJ2-3, with D maybe TRBD1 (6 bases). CDR1 SGHAT and CDR2 FQNNGV come from the germline V gene. CDR3 length: 18 amino acids. The ends were cut back, 3 bases at V and 1 base at J, with 20 bases in the middle. The CDR3 DNA sequence: TGTGCCAGCAGCTTCTTGAGCTCAGGGGATGGGGGCACAGATACGCAGTATTTT. Protein product: CASSFLSSGDGGTDTQYF.

The sample holds a few counts of this clonotype. The chain combines TRBV20-1 with TRBJ1-2; no definite D call. The germline CDR1 and CDR2 sequences are DFQATT and SNEGSKA (reference sequence). This CDR3 is built from 15 residues. Trimming removed 0 bases from V and 3 bases from J, with 14 bases in between. The CDR3 DNA is TGCAGTGCTAGAGATTCGACAAGTCCCCACTATGGCTACACCTTC. The encoded protein is CSARDSTSPHYGYTF.

The rearrangement joins TRBV10-3 to TRBJ2-3, with D perhaps TRBD2 (5 bases). This CDR3 is built from 13 residues. Per the germline V gene, CDR1 is ENHRY and CDR2 is SYGVKD. Trimming took off 10 bases at V and 2 bases at J, with 13 bases between the two ends. Here the CDR3 reads CATLPGNTDTQYF. CDR3 in DNA: TGTGCCACCCTCCCGGGGAACACAGATACGCAGTATTTT.

This clonotype was counted between two and nine times. The chain has TRBV20-1 and TRBJ2-3; TRBD1 matches at 7 bases. This CDR3 comprises 13 residues. The germline gives CDR1 DFQATT, CDR2 SNEGSKA (reference sequence). V shed 7 bases, J shed 1 base, and the junction held 5 bases outside the gene matches. This CDR3 is CSGDSDGTDTQYF. The DNA of the CDR3 is TGCAGTGGGGACAGCGACGGCACAGATACGCAGTATTTT.

The table lists this clonotype with a few counts. The chain carries TRBV6-6 and TRBJ1-1; D is unclear. The CDR3 totals 15 residues. Germline loops: CDR1 MNHNY, CDR2 SVGAGI (reference sequence). The ends were cut back, 1 base at V and 10 bases at J, with 19 bases in the middle. The chain's CDR3 is CASSYFGAGSEGAFF. The CDR3 DNA follows: TGTGCCAGCAGTTACTTTGGAGCGGGCTCCGAGGGAGCTTTCTTT.

This chain joins TRBV10-3 and TRBJ1-4; no definite D call. Trimming left V 8 bases short and J 7 bases short, with 8 bases between. CDR3 length: 11 residues. Germline loops: CDR1 ENHRY, CDR2 SYGVKD. In DNA form, the CDR3 reads TGTGCCATCGGCACAGCTGAAAAACTGTTTTTT. Its translation is CAIGTAEKLFF.